This T cell receptor (beta chain) comes out of a study of molecular identifiers for immune sequencing clone quantification. Isolation of naive CD8 T cells was achieved by sorting on a CD8+CD4-CCR7+CD45RA+ phenotype. Each CDR3 protein is one row after TCRdb ran MiXCR on the PCR reads. The sample holds around 300,000 distinct CDR3 sequences, about 23% seen once. This clonotype was picked up many times. The CDR3 has 13 amino acids. V was shortened by 0 bases and J by 2 bases, with 5 bases between the two germline ends. Per germline, CDR1 MNHEY and CDR2 SVGAGI. The origin of this receptor is a human donor in good health. Some libraries in this study had Jurkat cell RNA spiked in. The sequenced sample was naive CD8+ T cells from blood, with Jurkat cell RNA spiked in. Subset reported: FACS-sorted CD8+CD4-CCR7+CD45RA+ naive T cells. This sequence joins TRBV6-5 and TRBJ2-7, with D possibly being TRBD1 or TRBD2 (5 bases each). In nucleotides, the CDR3 is TGTGCCAGCAGTTACTCGGGGGCCTACGAGCAGTACTTC. Protein sequence: CASSYSGAYEQYF.